This entry is about one TCR beta chain. Its specificity is unknown. This entry belongs to a study of identical twins. Study results and caveats: Within cord blood, abundant beta clonotypes carried fewer insertions, but memory repertoires showed no such trend. Invariant T cells like MAIT and iNKT could partly confound the zero-insertion analyses.

One entry per CDR3 protein results from TCRdb running MiXCR on the 5' RACE reads. The table shows 600,000 to 800,000 distinct CDR3 sequences, with roughly 20% occurring only once. Healthy Caucasians were all of the donors. V shed 2 bases and J shed 3 bases, with 8 bases lying between them. The germline CDR1 and CDR2 sequences are MNHEY and SVGAGI. CDR3 size: 13 residues. These data were also filed under a second study, of T cells expressing NK-cell markers.

This chain joins TRBV6-5 and TRBJ2-7, with D unresolved. The sample comprised PBMCs. This receptor was identified in a young woman in good health. CDR3 bases: TGTGCCAGCAGTTACGCCAGGTACTACGAGCAGTACTTC. Translating it yields CASSYARYYEQYF.